These 8 T cell receptor beta chains were sequenced from one sample in a study of CD8 T cells in ankylosing spondylitis. MiXCR, applied by TCRdb to the 5' RACE reads, yields one record per CDR3 protein. Among some 30,000 distinct CDR3 sequences listed, roughly 7.2% were seen once. The sample taken for sequencing was blood, either unsorted or a sorted T cell fraction (not recorded which). These TCRs come from a male donor with ankylosing spondylitis or in good health (not recorded which).

This clonotype came up many times. The chain uses TRBV5-5 and TRBJ2-7; D uncertain. Per the germline V gene, CDR1 is SGHKS and CDR2 is YYEKEE (reference sequence). This CDR3 has 15 amino acids. Trimming took 0 bases from V and 0 from J, leaving 10 bases between them. The CDR3 DNA follows: TGTGCCAGCAGCTTGGCCATGGGGATCTCCTACGAGCAGTACTTC. Amino acid sequence: CASSLAMGISYEQYF.

This clonotype was detected ten times or more. The chain couples TRBV7-2 to TRBJ2-5; tentatively, D is TRBD2 (6 bases). Trimming cost V 4 bases and J 0 bases, with 9 bases left between them. The germline CDR1 and CDR2 sequences are SGHTA and FQGNSA. The CDR3 spans 14 residues. The CDR3, as DNA: TGTGCCAGCAGCTCGGGGACTTACCAAGAGACCCAGTACTTC. This translates into CASSSGTYQETQYF.

This clonotype was detected ten times or more. The rearrangement uses TRBV20-1 and TRBJ2-7; TRBD2 matches at 7 bases. The trim removed 0 bases at V and 2 bases at J, leaving 10 bases unmatched. The CDR3 runs 16 residues. The V gene's germline CDR1 is DFQATT and CDR2 SNEGSKA (reference sequence). The CDR3 DNA follows: TGCAGTGCTAGAGATAGTGAGCGGGGTAACCCCTACGAGCAGTACTTC. It specifies CSARDSERGNPYEQYF.

This clonotype showed up many times. The chain is built from TRBV3-1 and TRBJ2-5; 8 nucleotides agree with TRBD1. The CDR3 has 15 residues. Germline CDR1 is LGHDT and CDR2 is YNNKEL (reference sequence). V was clipped by 3 bases and J by 5 bases; unmatched bases: 8. The CDR3 sequence is CASSQEDRGWETQYF. CDR3 sequence (DNA): TGTGCCAGCAGCCAGGAAGACAGGGGTTGGGAGACCCAGTACTTC.

This clonotype was seen at least ten times. This chain joins TRBV5-1 and TRBJ2-6; 7 bases align to TRBD1. The length of the CDR3 is 20 residues. The germline CDR1 and CDR2 sequences are SGHRS and YFSETQ. The V segment lost 2 bases and the J segment 0 bases; nucleotides outside the gene matches: 14. The CDR3 reads CASSLERPGQPYSGANVLTF. For the CDR3, the DNA is TGCGCCAGCAGCTTAGAGCGGCCGGGACAGCCTTACTCTGGGGCCAACGTCCTGACTTTC.

In this sample, this clonotype turned up many times. V usage is TRBV10-3 and J usage is TRBJ2-5; D is ambiguous. Germline V gene sequence: CDR1 ENHRY, CDR2 SYGVKD. Between the trimmed V and J ends, which lost 4 bases and 1 base, there was a span of 7 bases. There are 13 residues in the CDR3. CDR3 bases: TGTGCCATCAGTGGCGGCGTCCAAGAGACCCAGTACTTC. Its protein product is CAISGGVQETQYF.

This clonotype was seen many times. The rearrangement uses TRBV12-3 or TRBV12-4 and TRBJ1-4; 8 bases are shared with TRBD1. The CDR3 has 15 amino acids. V trimming: 8 bases; J trimming: 4 bases; junction bases outside the gene matches: 9. The CDR3 loop reads CASFPGTGGNEKLFF. Written as DNA, the CDR3 is TGTGCCAGCTTTCCCGGGACAGGAGGTAATGAAAAACTGTTTTTT.

In its sample, this clonotype was seen many times. The chain uses TRBV7-2 and TRBJ1-5, with D possibly matching TRBD1 (6 bases). Germline V gene data show CDR1 as SGHTA and CDR2 as FQGNSA. V lost 3 bases and J lost 4, with 13 bases in between. The CDR3 has 15 amino acids. CDR3 bases: TGTGCCAGCAGCTTGGGGGCGTGGGGGAATCAGCCCCAGCATTTT. Amino acid sequence: CASSLGAWGNQPQHF. The variable domain in full, with the rest retrieved from reference TRBV7-2 and TRBJ1-5, is GAGVSQSPSNKVTEKGKDVELRCDPISGHTALYWYRQSLGQGLEFLIYFQGNSAPDKSGLPSDRFSAERTGGSVSTLTIQRTQQEDSAVYLCASSLGAWGNQPQHFGDGTRLSIL.